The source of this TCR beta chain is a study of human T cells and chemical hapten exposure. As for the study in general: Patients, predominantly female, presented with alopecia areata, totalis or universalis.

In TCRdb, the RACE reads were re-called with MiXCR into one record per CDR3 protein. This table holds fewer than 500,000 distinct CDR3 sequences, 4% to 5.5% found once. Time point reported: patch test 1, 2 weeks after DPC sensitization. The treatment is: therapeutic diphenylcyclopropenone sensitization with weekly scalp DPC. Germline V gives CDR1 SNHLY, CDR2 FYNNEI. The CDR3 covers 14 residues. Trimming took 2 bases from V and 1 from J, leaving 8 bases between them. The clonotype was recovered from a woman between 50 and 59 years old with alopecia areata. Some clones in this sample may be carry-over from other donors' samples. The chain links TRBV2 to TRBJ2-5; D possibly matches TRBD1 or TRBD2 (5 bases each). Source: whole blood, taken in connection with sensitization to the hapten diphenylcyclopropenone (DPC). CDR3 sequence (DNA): TGTGCCAGCAGTGAATCGGGGCGCCAAGAGACCCAGTACTTC. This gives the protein CASSESGRQETQYF.